This passage covers 32 T cell receptor beta chains from one sample sequenced in a study of cytomegalovirus exposure and HLA in healthy donors. Primers included in the PCR were 60 Vbeta and 13 Jbeta primers. Profiled with immunoSEQ multiplex PCR; TCRdb holds only in-frame clones, not every one. Seen here are approximately 180,000 clones, around 79% observed once, and the top ten hold 1.6%. Sequenced: PBMCs. The source is a woman aged 45-65 years in good health and CMV-seronegative.

The chain recombines TRBV11-2 with TRBJ2-7, with 9 positions matching TRBD1. The CDR3 has 14 residues. CDR1 and CDR2 (germline): SGHAT, FQNNGV. The V segment lost 4 bases and the J segment 6 bases; nucleotides outside the gene matches: 7. The CDR3 DNA reads as TGTGCCAGCAGCTCATCTAGGACAGGGGCCGAGCAGTACTTC. Its translation: CASSSSRTGAEQYF. The full variable domain, rest sourced from reference TRBV11-2 and TRBJ2-7, is EAGVAQSPRYKIIEKRQSVAFWCNPISGHATLYWYQQILGQGPKLLIQFQNNGVVDDSQLPKDRFSAERLKGVDSTLKIQPAKLEDSAVYLCASSSSRTGAEQYFGPGTRLTVT.

This sequence joins TRBV6-5 and TRBJ1-5, with 8 bases that match TRBD1. CDR1 and CDR2 (germline): MNHEY, SVGAGI. The ends lost 8 bases at V and 6 bases at J; junction bases unmatched: 12. There are 15 residues in the CDR3. The CDR3 DNA is TGTGCCAGCCCCTCCAGGGGGACAGGAGGTCAGCCCCAGCATTTT. This translates into CASPSRGTGGQPQHF.

The V call is TRBV29-1, the J call TRBJ2-1; weak D call: TRBD2 (7 bases). Trimming took 7 bases from V and 1 from J, leaving 17 bases between them. Germline CDR1 SQVTM, CDR2 ANQGSEA. The CDR3 contains 15 residues. CDR3 sequence: CSESGGPASYNEQFF. DNA for the CDR3: TGCAGCGAGTCGGGGGGCCCAGCGTCCTACAATGAGCAGTTCTTC.

The chain couples TRBV4-3 to TRBJ2-3; D may be TRBD1 (5 bases). Germline V gives CDR1 LGHNA, CDR2 YSLEER. There are 17 residues in the CDR3. V dropped 4 bases and J dropped 1 base, with 18 bases sitting between them. The CDR3 here is CASSRAGRGAGTDTQYF. CDR3 nucleotides: TGCGCCAGCAGCCGGGCAGGAAGGGGCGCGGGCACAGATACGCAGTATTTT.

The chain carries TRBV2 and TRBJ1-1, with 7 bases that match TRBD1. V gave up 6 bases and J gave up 4 bases; unmatched junction bases: 5. This CDR3 is built from 13 residues. CDR1 is SNHLY and CDR2 is FYNNEI in the germline V gene. For the CDR3, the DNA is TGTGCCAGCAGGACAGGGATGGGCACTGAAGCTTTCTTT. Translating it yields CASRTGMGTEAFF.

CDR3 DNA: TGTGCCAGCTCACCCGATGTCAGTACGGAAGCTTTCTTT. Translated, it gives CASSPDVSTEAFF. V is TRBV18 and J is TRBJ1-1; D not certain. The germline V gene encodes CDR1 KGHSH and CDR2 LQKENI. The CDR3 loop spans 13 amino acids. Trimming stripped 3 bases from V and 8 bases from J, with 13 bases between.

This clone was observed a single time. The chain recombines TRBV6-1 with TRBJ2-3; 7 nucleotides line up with TRBD1. The ends lost 4 bases at V and 5 bases at J; junction bases unmatched: 9. CDR3 length: 15 residues. Germline V gives CDR1 MNHNS, CDR2 SASEGT. The CDR3 sequence: CASSVWAGGLDTQYF. CDR3 coding DNA: TGTGCCAGCAGTGTCTGGGCAGGGGGATTAGATACGCAGTATTTT.

The chain links TRBV7-2 to TRBJ2-3; 13 nucleotides align to TRBD2. The germline V gene has CDR1 SGHTA and CDR2 FQGNSA. This CDR3 contains 16 residues. The J segment lost 3 bases and the V segment lost 5 bases, leaving 5 bases of the junction unmatched. The CDR3 here is CASSLSLAGGTDTQYF. The CDR3 nucleotides are TGTGCCAGCAGCCTCTCACTAGCGGGAGGGACAGATACGCAGTATTTT. Full variable domain (missing parts from reference TRBV7-2 and TRBJ2-3): GAGVSQSPSNKVTEKGKDVELRCDPISGHTALYWYRQSLGQGLEFLIYFQGNSAPDKSGLPSDRFSAERTGGSVSTLTIQRTQQEDSAVYLCASSLSLAGGTDTQYFGPGTRLTVL.

This clone came up once. The rearrangement joins TRBV9 to TRBJ1-3; D is uncertain. Germline V gene data show CDR1 as SGDLS and CDR2 as YYNGEE. V was clipped by 4 bases and J by 0 bases, with 11 bases between them. The CDR3 has 15 residues. The CDR3 nucleotides are TGTGCCAGCAGCAAGGAGGGCAACTCTGGAAACACCATATATTTT. Its translation: CASSKEGNSGNTIYF.

The gene calls are TRBV7-3 and TRBJ1-2, with unresolved D. CDR1 SGHTA and CDR2 FQGTGA come from the germline V gene. The CDR3 spans 14 residues. V was clipped by 2 bases and J by 3 bases, with 10 bases between them. CDR3 amino acids: CASSLAGADYGYTF. CDR3 DNA: TGTGCCAGCAGCTTAGCGGGCGCGGACTATGGCTACACCTTC.

This clone was detected only a few times. The CDR3 region has the DNA TGTGCCAGCAGACAGGGGAGCTCCTACGAGCAGTACTTC. Amino acids: CASRQGSSYEQYF. This chain joins TRBV6-5 and TRBJ2-7; 7 positions match TRBD1. CDR3 length: 13 amino acids. CDR1 MNHEY and CDR2 SVGAGI come from the germline V gene. After removal of 6 bases from V and 0 bases from J, the junction contained 2 bases not matched to a gene.

This chain uses TRBV2 with TRBJ2-7; D gene uncertain. CDR1 and CDR2 from the germline V gene are SNHLY and FYNNEI. The CDR3 has 17 residues. The germline V and J ends were trimmed by 0 bases and 0 bases, with 15 bases remaining between them. In DNA form, the CDR3 reads TGTGCCAGCAGTGAAGCTTTTGTAGTAACTCGCTCCTACGAGCAGTACTTC. Residues: CASSEAFVVTRSYEQYF.

A note on this clone: The missing conserved phenylalanine or tryptophan at the end of this CDR3 makes a read error likely. This chain uses TRBV10-3 with TRBJ1-2, with D uncertain. This CDR3 is 13 amino acids long. Germline lookup yields CDR1 ENHRY and CDR2 SYGVKD. With 0 bases removed from V and 3 bases from J, the gap between germline ends came to 5 bases. The CDR3 region has the DNA TGTGCCATCAGTGAGTCGACGGACTATGGCTACACCCTC. It is translated as CAISESTDYGYTL.

A few counts support this clone. J is TRBJ1-2 and V is TRBV6-5; D not certain. The CDR3 runs to 13 residues. V was clipped by 5 bases and J by 5 bases, with 12 bases between them. Germline loops: CDR1 MNHEY, CDR2 SVGAGI. The CDR3 region is CASSPAPGYGYTF. The CDR3 nucleotides read TGTGCCAGCAGTCCGGCTCCGGGATATGGCTACACCTTC.

This chain connects TRBV7-2 to TRBJ2-1; weak D call: TRBD2 (6 bases). Germline V gene sequence: CDR1 SGHTA, CDR2 FQGNSA. This CDR3 contains 15 residues. Trimming took off 1 base at V and 3 bases at J, with 10 bases between the two ends. CDR3 bases: TGTGCCAGCAGCTTAGTTAGCGGCTACTACAATGAGCAGTTCTTC. It codes for CASSLVSGYYNEQFF.

This clone has just a few counts. J is TRBJ1-4 and V is TRBV18; a weak D match, TRBD1 (6 bases). V dropped 6 bases and J dropped 1 base, with 21 bases sitting between them. The V gene's germline CDR1 is KGHSH and CDR2 LQKENI. CDR3 length equals 18 residues. The CDR3 protein is CASSKRADSVETNEKLFF. In DNA form, the CDR3 reads TGTGCCAGCTCGAAACGTGCGGACAGCGTGGAAACTAATGAAAAACTGTTTTTT. The complete variable domain, with remaining parts taken from reference TRBV18 and TRBJ1-4, reads NAGVMQNPRHLVRRRGQEARLRCSPMKGHSHVYWYRQLPEEGLKFMVYLQKENIIDESGMPKERFSAEFPKEGPSILRIQQVVRGDSAAYFCASSKRADSVETNEKLFFGSGTQLSVL.

This chain connects TRBV15 to TRBJ2-7, with unresolved D. V lost 1 base and J 0 bases, leaving 7 bases between the germline ends. CDR1 is LNHNV, CDR2 YYDKDF, per germline (reference sequence). The CDR3 spans 14 residues. The DNA for the CDR3 is TGTGCCACCAGCAGAGTTGGCAACTCCTACGAGCAGTACTTC. Its protein is CATSRVGNSYEQYF.

This clone has more than one count but fewer than ten. The chain joins TRBV6-1 to TRBJ1-4; D unresolved. The germline V gene encodes CDR1 MNHNS and CDR2 SASEGT. CDR3 length: 12 amino acids. V was cut by 0 bases and J by 8 bases, with 4 bases left in between. CDR3 region: CASSEAREKLFF. The CDR3 DNA reads TGTGCCAGCAGTGAAGCGAGGGAAAAACTGTTTTTT.

The J gene is TRBJ2-7, the V gene TRBV19, with 12 bases that match TRBD2. The germline V gene encodes CDR1 LNHDA and CDR2 SQIVND (reference sequence). Trimming cost V 2 bases and J 4 bases; bases outside gene matches: 3. The CDR3 spans 15 residues. The CDR3 DNA is TGTGCCAGTAGTATAACGACTAGCGGGAGTTACGAGCAGTACTTC. Amino acids: CASSITTSGSYEQYF.

Turning to this clone: The junction shows a germline mismatch at one end, possibly a read error. The chain recombines TRBV11-2 with TRBJ2-1; 12 positions agree with TRBD2. The CDR3 contains 13 residues. Germline-derived CDR1 and CDR2 are SGHAT and FQNNGV. In DNA form, the CDR3 reads TGTGCCAGCAGTCCACTTTCTAGCGGGGGGGCGATCTTC. It is translated as CASSPLSSGGAIF.

This chain links TRBV6-6 with TRBJ1-1; 7 bases line up with TRBD1. Trimming removed 6 bases from V and 1 base from J; junction bases left unmatched: 5. This CDR3 region has 14 residues. Germline CDR1 MNHNY, CDR2 SVGAGI (reference sequence). CDR3: CASSLQGRNTEAFF. The CDR3 DNA reads as TGTGCCAGCAGCCTACAGGGGCGGAACACTGAAGCTTTCTTT.

This clone has a single count. The germline gene is not matched at one end of the junction; a read error may be the cause. The chain uses TRBV7-9 and TRBJ2-6; TRBD1 matches 10 bases. Per the germline V gene, CDR1 is SEHNR and CDR2 is FQNEAQ (reference sequence). The CDR3 is 18 residues long. The CDR3 region is CSSSLGQGQGSGANVLTF. In DNA, the CDR3 is TGTTCCAGCAGCTTGGGACAGGGGCAAGGTTCTGGGGCCAACGTCCTGACTTTC.

The chain joins TRBV29-1 to TRBJ1-2; 8 bases are shared with TRBD1. V lost 5 bases, J lost 8 bases, and 4 bases stayed unmatched. CDR3 size: 11 residues. Germline V CDR1 and CDR2: SQVTM, ANQGSEA. CDR3 DNA: TGCAGCGTTCCTTGGACAGGGGGCTACACCTTC. As protein: CSVPWTGGYTF.

The rearrangement joins TRBV7-3 to TRBJ1-1; D perhaps matches TRBD1 (5 bases). V was shortened by 2 bases and J by 4 bases, with 11 bases between the two germline ends. This CDR3 has 14 amino acids. CDR1 and CDR2 (germline): SGHTA, FQGTGA. The CDR3 sequence: CASSLGRGGTEAFF. CDR3 coding DNA: TGTGCCAGCAGCTTAGGGCGGGGCGGCACTGAAGCTTTCTTT.

The chain joins TRBV12-5 to TRBJ2-1; the match to TRBD1 covers 8 bases. The CDR3 totals 18 residues. V gave up 5 bases and J gave up 5 bases; unmatched junction bases: 17. Germline loops: CDR1 LGHNT, CDR2 FRNRAP. This CDR3 reads CASGLTGAIQLRNNEQFF. The CDR3 DNA sequence: TGTGCTAGTGGTCTGACAGGGGCCATACAATTGCGAAACAATGAGCAGTTCTTC.

This clone appeared a single time. The CDR3 DNA reads TGTGCCAGTAGTTCCTTAGCGGGGGGGCAGCATACGCAGTATTTT. This gives the protein CASSSLAGGQHTQYF. J is TRBJ2-3 and V is TRBV19; TRBD2 matches at 11 bases. This CDR3 is built from 15 residues. The germline CDR1 and CDR2 sequences are LNHDA and SQIVND (reference sequence). After removal of 5 bases from V and 7 bases from J, the junction contained 8 bases not matched to a gene.

The chain employs TRBV9 and TRBJ1-3; 7 bases fit TRBD1. Germline V gene data show CDR1 as SGDLS and CDR2 as YYNGEE. V gave up 5 bases and J gave up 0 bases; unmatched junction bases: 8. The CDR3 spans 16 residues. CDR3 coding DNA: TGTGCCAGCAGTGGGGGACAGCGTTCCTCTGGAAACACCATATATTTT. This sequence encodes CASSGGQRSSGNTIYF.

CDR3 loop: CASSATGSWETQYF. The CDR3 DNA follows: TGTGCCAGCAGCGCTACAGGCAGTTGGGAGACCCAGTACTTC. The chain employs TRBV7-2 and TRBJ2-5; D might be TRBD1 (5 bases). Trimming removed 5 bases from V and 5 bases from J, with 15 bases in between. This CDR3 comprises 14 residues. Germline CDR1 SGHTA, CDR2 FQGNSA. The variable domain in full, with the rest retrieved from reference TRBV7-2 and TRBJ2-5, is GAGVSQSPSNKVTEKGKDVELRCDPISGHTALYWYRQSLGQGLEFLIYFQGNSAPDKSGLPSDRFSAERTGGSVSTLTIQRTQQEDSAVYLCASSATGSWETQYFGPGTRLLVL.

The rearrangement links TRBV5-8 to TRBJ1-2; TRBD1 matches 8 bases. Losses at the gene ends were 4 bases for V and 8 bases for J; bases not matched to a gene: 16. CDR3 length equals 16 residues. Germline assignment: CDR1 SGHTS and CDR2 YDEGEE. The CDR3 sequence: CASSHLPRTGMGGYTF. The CDR3 DNA sequence: TGTGCCAGCAGCCACCTCCCCAGGACAGGGATGGGAGGCTACACCTTC.

V and J are TRBV29-1 and TRBJ2-1, with TRBD1 identical over 7 bases. CDR1 SQVTM and CDR2 ANQGSEA come from the germline V gene. The J segment lost 0 bases and the V segment lost 1 base, leaving 3 bases of the junction unmatched. The CDR3 spans 15 residues. This chain's CDR3 is CSVEGTGFSYNEQFF. In DNA form, the CDR3 reads TGCAGCGTTGAAGGGACAGGTTTCTCCTACAATGAGCAGTTCTTC.

The chain combines TRBV6-5 with TRBJ2-7, with D maybe TRBD2 (5 bases). Germline loops: CDR1 MNHEY, CDR2 SVGAGI. The V and J ends lost 7 bases and 7 bases respectively, with 11 bases between them. The CDR3 is 11 residues long. The CDR3 region is CASTTRGEQYF. The CDR3 DNA follows: TGTGCCAGCACTACACGAGGGGAGCAGTACTTC.

V and J are TRBV9 and TRBJ1-2, with 9 bases matching TRBD1. Germline V gene sequence: CDR1 SGDLS, CDR2 YYNGEE. The CDR3 is 18 amino acids. J lost 8 bases, V lost 2 bases, and 19 bases had no gene match. The CDR3 loop reads CASSVGRDRVSLNRGYTF. The CDR3 DNA reads as TGTGCCAGCAGCGTGGGAAGGGACAGGGTCTCCCTCAACCGGGGCTACACCTTC. The variable domain in full, with the rest retrieved from reference TRBV9 and TRBJ1-2, is DSGVTQTPKHLITATGQRVTLRCSPRSGDLSVYWYQQSLDQGLQFLIQYYNGEERAKGNILERFSAQQFPDLHSELNLSSLELGDSALYFCASSVGRDRVSLNRGYTFGSGTRLTVV.